Below, 12 T cell receptor beta chains from the same sample are listed, as sequenced in a study of Graves' ophthalmopathy and Graves' hyperthyroidism. Amplification of the TCR beta CDR3 regions used RNA transcripts (as template). Following a first-round RT-PCR that used HTBI primers, a second-round multiplex PCR was carried out. TCRdb fed the multiplex PCR reads into MiXCR, producing one record per CDR3 protein. This sample yields 580,000 or so distinct CDR3 sequences, of which 39% are seen a single time; about 4.2% belongs to the top ten. Sequencing input: peripheral blood or thyroid tissue (not recorded which). The receptors derive from an adult man with Graves' hyperthyroidism.

The sample holds many counts of this clonotype. The chain employs TRBV10-2 and TRBJ2-7; 7 bases are shared with TRBD1. The CDR3 totals 15 residues. Germline CDR1 WSHSY, CDR2 SAAADI. With V trimmed by 7 bases and J by 2 bases, 11 bases remained unmatched. CDR3 bases: TGCGCCAGCAAATTGCCGGGACAGCTAACCTACGAGCAGTACTTC. As protein: CASKLPGQLTYEQYF.

The rearrangement joins TRBV7-2 to TRBJ2-7; 10 bases are a match to TRBD1. J was trimmed by 4 bases and V by 2 bases; bases with no gene match: 2. The germline V gene has CDR1 SGHTA and CDR2 FQGNSA. CDR3 length: 14 residues. CDR3 DNA sequence: TGTGCCAGCAGCTTAATGGGACAGGGGTACGAGCAGTACTTC. Protein: CASSLMGQGYEQYF.

The chain employs TRBV2 and TRBJ1-2; tentative D call: TRBD1 (6 bases). CDR1 and CDR2 from the germline V gene are SNHLY and FYNNEI. CDR3 length: 12 amino acids. V lost 6 bases, J lost 8 bases, and 13 bases lay in between. The CDR3: CASRAQGRGYTF. CDR3 DNA: TGTGCCAGCAGAGCACAGGGTCGGGGCTACACCTTC.

This clonotype showed up many times. J is TRBJ2-7 and V is TRBV7-9; tentatively, D is TRBD2 (6 bases). CDR1 is SEHNR, CDR2 FQNEAQ, per germline (reference sequence). The CDR3 has 15 amino acids. The V end was cut by 1 base, the J end by 1 base, with 11 bases between. CDR3 DNA: TGTGCCAGCAGCTTAGGCGGGGTTCGTTCCTACGAGCAGTACTTC. Residues: CASSLGGVRSYEQYF.

The rearrangement joins TRBV7-6 to TRBJ2-7, with D unresolved. The CDR3 spans 13 residues. Germline assignment: CDR1 SGHVS and CDR2 FNYEAQ. The V end was cut by 1 base, the J end by 3 bases, with 7 bases between. CDR3 sequence: CASSLETRYEQYF. The CDR3, as DNA: TGTGCCAGCAGCTTAGAGACCCGCTACGAGCAGTACTTC.

The rearrangement uses TRBV9 and TRBJ1-2; no clear D gene. Germline CDR1 reads SGDLS; CDR2 reads YYNGEE. Trimming removed 2 bases at V and 2 bases at J, with 19 bases between. This CDR3 is 17 amino acids long. The CDR3 DNA is TGTGCCAGCAGCGTGCAGTGGAGCCGGCCGGACAACTATGGCTACACCTTC. Its protein is CASSVQWSRPDNYGYTF. The full variable domain, completed using reference TRBV9 and TRBJ1-2, is DSGVTQTPKHLITATGQRVTLRCSPRSGDLSVYWYQQSLDQGLQFLIQYYNGEERAKGNILERFSAQQFPDLHSELNLSSLELGDSALYFCASSVQWSRPDNYGYTFGSGTRLTVV.

A remark on this clonotype: The junction departs from germline at one end; a sequencing error may be responsible. The chain has TRBV10-3 and TRBJ2-5; weak D call: TRBD1 (6 bases). The CDR3 runs to 13 residues. The V gene's germline CDR1 is ENHRY and CDR2 SYGVKD. CDR3 nucleotides: TGTGCCATCAGTGGGACAGACCAAGGGACCCAGTACTTC. Amino acid sequence: CAISGTDQGTQYF.

This clonotype was recorded at least ten times. V and J are TRBV19 and TRBJ2-2; either TRBD1 or TRBD2 may supply D (6 bases each). Germline V CDR1 and CDR2: LNHDA, SQIVND (reference sequence). The CDR3 runs to 15 residues. V was shortened by 6 bases and J by 5 bases, with 16 bases between the two germline ends. CDR3 nucleotide sequence: TGTGCCAGTAGATCGCCCAGAGGGGGGACCGGGGAGCTGTTTTTT. Protein sequence: CASRSPRGGTGELFF.

This clonotype was counted at least ten times. The chain couples TRBV9 to TRBJ2-2; 7 bases are a match to TRBD2. With V trimmed by 1 base and J by 3 bases, 0 bases remained unmatched. This CDR3 contains 14 residues. CDR1 and CDR2 from the germline V gene are SGDLS and YYNGEE. The CDR3 loop is CASSVTSDTGELFF. As DNA, the CDR3 is TGTGCCAGCAGCGTAACTAGCGACACCGGGGAGCTGTTTTTT.

This clonotype was detected ten times or more. J is TRBJ1-2 and V is TRBV18; D ambiguous. This CDR3 is built from 15 residues. V gave up 2 bases and J gave up 4 bases, with 14 bases separating them. Germline V gives CDR1 KGHSH, CDR2 LQKENI. CDR3 sequence reads: CASSPTVTLVYGYTF. The CDR3 DNA reads as TGTGCCAGCTCACCAACCGTCACCCTCGTCTATGGCTACACCTTC. Complete variable domain (other parts from reference TRBV18 and TRBJ1-2): NAGVMQNPRHLVRRRGQEARLRCSPMKGHSHVYWYRQLPEEGLKFMVYLQKENIIDESGMPKERFSAEFPKEGPSILRIQQVVRGDSAAYFCASSPTVTLVYGYTFGSGTRLTVV.

V gene TRBV28 combines with J gene TRBJ2-7; 9 bases fit TRBD1. Per the germline V gene, CDR1 is MDHEN and CDR2 is SYDVKM. V gave up 4 bases and J gave up 4 bases; unmatched junction bases: 8. The CDR3 loop spans 15 amino acids. Here the CDR3 reads CASSSYRGLGYEQYF. CDR3 in DNA: TGTGCCAGCAGTTCATACAGGGGGCTGGGGTACGAGCAGTACTTC.

The chain employs TRBV15 and TRBJ2-7, with 9 positions matching TRBD2. This CDR3 contains 15 residues. CDR1 and CDR2 from the germline V gene are LNHNV and YYDKDF (reference sequence). V lost 2 bases to trimming and J lost 3 bases; unmatched junction nucleotides: 5. CDR3 residues: CATSRLAGLLYEQYF. As DNA, the CDR3 is TGTGCCACCAGCAGACTAGCGGGACTCCTCTACGAGCAGTACTTC.